The clone carrying this T cell receptor (beta chain) has a single count. Its antigen is still unknown. The CDR3 sequence is 17 residues long. V lost 5 bases to trimming and J lost 0 bases, with 18 bases between them. The V gene's germline CDR1 is SNHLY and CDR2 FYNNEI. The record originates from a study of CD8 T cells in Susac syndrome. The healthy controls were matched to patients by age and sex. Notes on the study in general: The study recognized that its TCR sequencing and HLA analysis covered a relatively small number of individuals.

RNA, at about 0.5 to 1 ug, was reverse transcribed with random hexamers. Across 54 Vbeta and 13 Jbeta, immunoSEQ multiplex PCR amplified TCR beta CDR3. TCRdb re-analysed the immunoSEQ multiplex PCR reads in MiXCR, keeping a single row per CDR3 protein. The repertoire holds around 59,000 distinct CDR3 sequences, around 90% seen once, with roughly 0.2% in the top ten. This clonotype originated in a human donor in good health. Material: CD8+ T cells from PBMCs. This chain links TRBV2 with TRBJ2-3; D may be TRBD2 (5 bases). CDR3 nucleotide sequence: TGTGCCAGCAGTTGGGGAGACTGGGAAGCTAGCACAGATACGCAGTATTTT. Translation gives CASSWGDWEASTDTQYF.